These T cell receptor beta chains were read from a single sample in a study of beta chain features in type 1 diabetes. Profiling relied on immunoSEQ multiplex PCR, and the TCRdb table lists in-frame clones only, not all of them. Found here are hundreds of thousands of clones, 11% of them singletons; the top ten hold 0.046%. The sample comprised naive CD4+ T cells from blood. The receptor source for this set is a young woman in good health. Both conserved end residues are part of each CDR3. The D gene is left open where the match is weak.

CDR3: CASSTGLAGPSRDTQYF
J: TRBJ2-3
D: TRBD2
V: TRBV7-9

CDR3: CASSISQGQDYGYTF
J: TRBJ1-2
D: .
V: TRBV19

CDR3: CSAWIPRERFHEQYF
J: TRBJ2-7
D: .
V: TRBV29-1

CDR3: CASSVDSGNEETQYF
J: TRBJ2-5
D: TRBD2
V: TRBV9

CDR3: CAWIRGPGANVLTF
J: TRBJ2-6
D: .
V: TRBV30

CDR3: CASSLERLSSYNEQFF
J: TRBJ2-1
D: .
V: TRBV7-9

CDR3: CASSPSGTVSGNTIYF
J: TRBJ1-3
D: .
V: TRBV18

CDR3: CSVTGEKLFF
J: TRBJ1-4
D: .
V: TRBV20-1

CDR3: CASSRRVADNEQFF
J: TRBJ2-1
D: .
V: TRBV5-1

CDR3: CASSLVTGTDTQYF
J: TRBJ2-3
D: .
V: TRBV7-2

CDR3: CASSVGQLSGELFF
J: TRBJ2-2
D: .
V: TRBV7-3

CDR3: CASSVGLAAEARFF
J: TRBJ2-1
D: .
V: TRBV9

CDR3: CATSSQRNSNQPQHF
J: TRBJ1-5
D: .
V: TRBV15

CDR3: CASSVVGSTDTQYF
J: TRBJ2-3
D: .
V: TRBV9

CDR3: CASSLRHPGTSVYNEQFF
J: TRBJ2-1
D: TRBD2
V: TRBV5-8

CDR3: CASTKTSGRETQYF
J: TRBJ2-5
D: TRBD2
V: TRBV7-2

CDR3: CASSQDRESRNYGYTF
J: TRBJ1-2
D: .
V: TRBV4-2

CDR3: CASSVSTDTQYF
J: TRBJ2-3
D: .
V: TRBV9

CDR3: CASSVRDSPGSADTQYF
J: TRBJ2-3
D: .
V: TRBV11-2

CDR3: CATSRVADRANTGELFF
J: TRBJ2-2
D: TRBD1
V: TRBV15

CDR3: CASSVSGAADGYF
J: TRBJ2-5
D: TRBD2
V: TRBV2

CDR3: CSASRAGGTEAFF
J: TRBJ1-1
D: .
V: TRBV29-1

CDR3: CASSLGGQRETQYF
J: TRBJ2-5
D: .
V: TRBV7-2

CDR3: CASSLLYEQFF
J: TRBJ2-1
D: .
V: TRBV7-2

CDR3: CASSLGISGNTIYF
J: TRBJ1-3
D: .
V: TRBV7-2

CDR3: CASSSEGLAVLDTQYF
J: TRBJ2-3
D: TRBD2
V: TRBV11-2

CDR3: CASKLDWSTDTQYF
J: TRBJ2-3
D: .
V: TRBV2

CDR3: CASSRGAGYNEQFF
J: TRBJ2-1
D: .
V: TRBV19

CDR3: CASSQLSGYGYTF
J: TRBJ1-2
D: .
V: TRBV6-6

CDR3: CASSLKKEDTEAFF
J: TRBJ1-1
D: .
V: TRBV7-9

CDR3: CASSREDRVNGYTF
J: TRBJ1-2
D: TRBD1
V: TRBV7-9

CDR3: CASSLGARLLETQYF
J: TRBJ2-5
D: .
V: TRBV11-3

CDR3: CASSETNGDAFF
J: TRBJ1-1
D: .
V: TRBV7-3

CDR3: CASNGGNTDTQYF
J: TRBJ2-3
D: .
V: TRBV6-5

CDR3: CASSLSHNTGELFF
J: TRBJ2-2
D: .
V: TRBV7-2

CDR3: CASSFGAGIYEQFF
J: TRBJ2-1
D: .
V: TRBV7-2

CDR3: CASSPGRNEKLFF
J: TRBJ1-4
D: .
V: TRBV18

CDR3: CASSFFSGANVLTF
J: TRBJ2-6
D: .
V: TRBV7-2

CDR3: CASSTRLAETQYF
J: TRBJ2-5
D: TRBD2
V: TRBV7-2

CDR3: CSARTGSTDF
J: TRBJ2-7
D: .
V: TRBV20-1

CDR3: CAIPATRDSYEQYF
J: TRBJ2-7
D: .
V: TRBV2

CDR3: CASSQAGGRSNEQFF
J: TRBJ2-1
D: .
V: TRBV4-1

CDR3: CASSVVGRPFDTQYF
J: TRBJ2-3
D: .
V: TRBV9

CDR3: CASSLAGGDGYTF
J: TRBJ1-2
D: .
V: TRBV7-9

CDR3: CASSSGVWQPQHF
J: TRBJ1-5
D: .
V: TRBV7-2

CDR3: CASSPGTGVGQETQYF
J: TRBJ2-5
D: TRBD1
V: TRBV7-9

CDR3: CATRGREETQYF
J: TRBJ2-5
D: .
V: TRBV7-9